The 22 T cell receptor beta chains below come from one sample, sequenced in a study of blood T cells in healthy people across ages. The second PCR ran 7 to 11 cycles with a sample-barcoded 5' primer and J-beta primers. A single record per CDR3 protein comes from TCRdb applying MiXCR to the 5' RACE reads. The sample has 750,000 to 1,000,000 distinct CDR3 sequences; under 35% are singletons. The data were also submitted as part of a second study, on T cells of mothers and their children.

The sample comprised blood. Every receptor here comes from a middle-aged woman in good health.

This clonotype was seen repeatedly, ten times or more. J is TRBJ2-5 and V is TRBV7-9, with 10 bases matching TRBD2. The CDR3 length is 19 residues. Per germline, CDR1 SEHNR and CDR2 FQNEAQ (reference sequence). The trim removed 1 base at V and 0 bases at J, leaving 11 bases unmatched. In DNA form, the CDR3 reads TGTGCCAGCAGCTTAGAGGCTAGCGGGGGCCTTCGCTACCAAGAGACCCAGTACTTC. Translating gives CASSLEASGGLRYQETQYF.

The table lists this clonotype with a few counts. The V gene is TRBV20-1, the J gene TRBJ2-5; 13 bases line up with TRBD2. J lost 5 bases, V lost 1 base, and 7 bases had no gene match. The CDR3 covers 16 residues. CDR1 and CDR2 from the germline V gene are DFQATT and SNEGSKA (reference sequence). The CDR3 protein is CSARGTSGGRHETQYF. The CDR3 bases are TGCAGTGCTAGAGGGACTAGCGGGGGCCGCCACGAGACCCAGTACTTC.

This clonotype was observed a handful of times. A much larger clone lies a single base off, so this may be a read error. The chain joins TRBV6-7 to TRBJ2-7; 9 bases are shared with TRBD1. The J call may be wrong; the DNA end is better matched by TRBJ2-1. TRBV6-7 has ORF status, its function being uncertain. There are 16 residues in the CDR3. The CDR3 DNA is TGTGCCAGCAGACGGACAGGGGCTTGCCAGTCCTACGAGCAGTTCTTC. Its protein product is CASRRTGACQSYEQFF.

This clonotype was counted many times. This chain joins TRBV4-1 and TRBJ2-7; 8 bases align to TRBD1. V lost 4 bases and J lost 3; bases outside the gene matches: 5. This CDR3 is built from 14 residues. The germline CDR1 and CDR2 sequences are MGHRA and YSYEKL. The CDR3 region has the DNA TGCGCCAGCAGCCGGGAAGGACAGGGCTACGAGCAGTACTTC. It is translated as CASSREGQGYEQYF.

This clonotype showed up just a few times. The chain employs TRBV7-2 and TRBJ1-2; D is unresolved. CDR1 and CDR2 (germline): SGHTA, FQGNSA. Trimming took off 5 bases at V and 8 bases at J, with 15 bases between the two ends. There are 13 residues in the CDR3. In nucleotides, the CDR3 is TGTGCCAGCAGCCCAGAACATTTCTCGGGCTACACCTTC. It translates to CASSPEHFSGYTF.

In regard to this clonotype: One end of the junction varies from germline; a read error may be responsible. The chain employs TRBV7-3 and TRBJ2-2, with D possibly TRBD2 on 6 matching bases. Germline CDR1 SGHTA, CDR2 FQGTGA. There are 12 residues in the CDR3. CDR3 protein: CASSSQMGERVF. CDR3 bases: TGTGCCAGCAGCTCCCAGATGGGGGAGCGGGTTTTT.

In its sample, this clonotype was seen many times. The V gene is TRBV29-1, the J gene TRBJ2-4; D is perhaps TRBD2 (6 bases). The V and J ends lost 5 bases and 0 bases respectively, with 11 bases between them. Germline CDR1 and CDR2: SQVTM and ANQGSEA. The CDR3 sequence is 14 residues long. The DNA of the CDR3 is TGCAGCGTTCGGGGCGGGGTAGCCAAAAACATTCAGTACTTC. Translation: CSVRGGVAKNIQYF.

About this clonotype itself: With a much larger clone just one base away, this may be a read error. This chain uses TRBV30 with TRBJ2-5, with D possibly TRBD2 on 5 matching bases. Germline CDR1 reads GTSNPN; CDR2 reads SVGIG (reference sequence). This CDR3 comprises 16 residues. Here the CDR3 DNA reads TGTGCCTGGAGTGTACGAGAGGGCTTCACCCAAGGGACCCAGTACTTC. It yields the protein CAWSVREGFTQGTQYF.

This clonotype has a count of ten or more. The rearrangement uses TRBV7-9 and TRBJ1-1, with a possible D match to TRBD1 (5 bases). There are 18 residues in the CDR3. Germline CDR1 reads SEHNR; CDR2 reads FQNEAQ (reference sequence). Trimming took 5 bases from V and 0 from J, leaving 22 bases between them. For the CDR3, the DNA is TGTGCCAGCAGCCCAGGTTTCGGGGCTCCCCGGATGAACACTGAAGCTTTCTTT. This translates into CASSPGFGAPRMNTEAFF. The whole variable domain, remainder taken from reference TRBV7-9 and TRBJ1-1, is DTGVSQNPRHKITKRGQNVTFRCDPISEHNRLYWYRQTLGQGPEFLTYFQNEAQLEKSRLLSDRFSAERPKGSFSTLEIQRTEQGDSAMYLCASSPGFGAPRMNTEAFFGQGTRLTVV.

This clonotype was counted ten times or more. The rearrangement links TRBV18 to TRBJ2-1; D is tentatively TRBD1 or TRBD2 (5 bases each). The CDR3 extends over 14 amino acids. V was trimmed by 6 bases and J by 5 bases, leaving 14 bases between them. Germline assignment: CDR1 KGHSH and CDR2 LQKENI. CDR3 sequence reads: CASSPSLGDNEQFF. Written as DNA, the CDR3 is TGTGCCAGCTCCCCAAGTCTGGGGGACAATGAGCAGTTCTTC.

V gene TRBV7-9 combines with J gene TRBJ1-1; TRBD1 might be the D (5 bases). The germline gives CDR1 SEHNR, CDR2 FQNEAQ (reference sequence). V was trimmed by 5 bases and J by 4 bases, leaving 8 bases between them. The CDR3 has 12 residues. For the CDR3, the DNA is TGTGCCAGCAGCGGACAATCCACTGAAGCTTTCTTT. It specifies CASSGQSTEAFF.

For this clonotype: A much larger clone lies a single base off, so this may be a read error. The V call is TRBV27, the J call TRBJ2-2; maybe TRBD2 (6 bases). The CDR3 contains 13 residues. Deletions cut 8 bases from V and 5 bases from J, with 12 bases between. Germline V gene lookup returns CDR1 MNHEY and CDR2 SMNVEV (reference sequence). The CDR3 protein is CASGWGETGELFF. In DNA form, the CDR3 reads TGTGCCAGCGGTTGGGGGGAGACCGGGGAGCTGTTTTTT.

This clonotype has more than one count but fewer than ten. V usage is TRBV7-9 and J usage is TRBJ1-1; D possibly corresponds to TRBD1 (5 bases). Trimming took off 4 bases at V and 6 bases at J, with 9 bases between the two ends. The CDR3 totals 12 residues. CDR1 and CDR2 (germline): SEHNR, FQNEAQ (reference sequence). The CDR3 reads CASSSDTPEAFF. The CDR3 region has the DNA TGTGCCAGCAGCTCGGACACCCCTGAAGCTTTCTTT.

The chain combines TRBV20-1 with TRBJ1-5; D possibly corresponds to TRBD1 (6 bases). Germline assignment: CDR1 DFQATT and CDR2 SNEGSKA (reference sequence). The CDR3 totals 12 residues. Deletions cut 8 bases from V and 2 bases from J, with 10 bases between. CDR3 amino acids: CSPRQGNQPQHF. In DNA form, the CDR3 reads TGCAGTCCCCGACAGGGCAATCAGCCCCAGCATTTT.

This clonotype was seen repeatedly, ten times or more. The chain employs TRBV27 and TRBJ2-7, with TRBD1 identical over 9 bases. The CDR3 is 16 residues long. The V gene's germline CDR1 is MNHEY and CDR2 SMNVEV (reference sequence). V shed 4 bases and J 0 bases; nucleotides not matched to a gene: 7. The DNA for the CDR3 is TGTGCCAGCAGTTCCCACCCGGGACAGGGCTCCTACGAGCAGTACTTC. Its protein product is CASSSHPGQGSYEQYF.

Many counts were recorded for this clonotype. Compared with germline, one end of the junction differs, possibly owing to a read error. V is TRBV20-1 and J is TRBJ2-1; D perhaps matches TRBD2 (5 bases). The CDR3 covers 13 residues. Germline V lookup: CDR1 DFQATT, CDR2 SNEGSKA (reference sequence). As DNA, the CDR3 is TGCAGTGCTCGAGAGAGGGCCTACAATGAGCAGTTCTTC. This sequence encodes CSARERAYNEQFF.

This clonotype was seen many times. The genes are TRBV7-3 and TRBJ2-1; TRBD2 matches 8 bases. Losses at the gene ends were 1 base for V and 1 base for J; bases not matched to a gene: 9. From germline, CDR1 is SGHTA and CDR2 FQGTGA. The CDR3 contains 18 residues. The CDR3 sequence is CASSLRDLGGGSYNEQFF. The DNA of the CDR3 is TGTGCCAGCAGCTTAAGGGATTTGGGCGGGGGGTCCTACAATGAGCAGTTCTTC.

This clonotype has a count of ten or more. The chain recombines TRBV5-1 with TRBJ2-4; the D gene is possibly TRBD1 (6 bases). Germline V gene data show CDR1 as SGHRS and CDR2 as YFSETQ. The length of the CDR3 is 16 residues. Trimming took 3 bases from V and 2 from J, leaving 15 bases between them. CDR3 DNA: TGCGCCAGCAGCTCAATTACAGGGACGCCCAAAAACATTCAGTACTTC. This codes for CASSSITGTPKNIQYF.

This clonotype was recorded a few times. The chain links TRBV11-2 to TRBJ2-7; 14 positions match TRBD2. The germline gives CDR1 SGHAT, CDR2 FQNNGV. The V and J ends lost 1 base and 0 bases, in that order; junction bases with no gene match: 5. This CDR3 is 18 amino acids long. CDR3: CASSLGTSGGLFSYEQYF. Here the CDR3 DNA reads TGTGCCAGCAGCTTAGGGACTAGCGGGGGGTTATTCTCCTACGAGCAGTACTTC. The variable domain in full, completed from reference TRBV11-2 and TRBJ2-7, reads EAGVAQSPRYKIIEKRQSVAFWCNPISGHATLYWYQQILGQGPKLLIQFQNNGVVDDSQLPKDRFSAERLKGVDSTLKIQPAKLEDSAVYLCASSLGTSGGLFSYEQYFGPGTRLTVT.

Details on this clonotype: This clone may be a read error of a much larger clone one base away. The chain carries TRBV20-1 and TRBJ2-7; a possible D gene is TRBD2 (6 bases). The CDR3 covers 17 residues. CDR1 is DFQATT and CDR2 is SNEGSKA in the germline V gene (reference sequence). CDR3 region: CGARRGGPQADLRDQYF. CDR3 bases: TGCGGTGCTAGGAGGGGCGGACCGCAGGCGGATCTACGAGACCAGTACTTC.

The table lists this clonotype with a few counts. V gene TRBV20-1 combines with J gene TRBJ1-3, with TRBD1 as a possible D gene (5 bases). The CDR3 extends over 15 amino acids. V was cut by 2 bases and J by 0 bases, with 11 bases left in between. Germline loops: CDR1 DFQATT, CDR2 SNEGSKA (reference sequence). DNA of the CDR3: TGCAGTGCTAGATGGGGGGGACGCTCTGGAAACACCATATATTTT. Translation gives CSARWGGRSGNTIYF.

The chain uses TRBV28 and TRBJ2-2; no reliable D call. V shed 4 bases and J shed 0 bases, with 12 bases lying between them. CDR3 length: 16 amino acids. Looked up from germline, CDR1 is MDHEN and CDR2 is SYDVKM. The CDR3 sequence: CASSSLYSANTGELFF. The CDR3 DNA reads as TGTGCCAGCAGTTCCTTGTACAGCGCGAACACCGGGGAGCTGTTTTTT. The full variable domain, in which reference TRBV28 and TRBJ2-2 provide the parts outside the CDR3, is DVKVTQSSRYLVKRTGEKVFLECVQDMDHENMFWYRQDPGLGLRLIYFSYDVKMKEKGDIPEGYSVSREKKERFSLILESASTNQTSMYLCASSSLYSANTGELFFGEGSRLTVL.